Presented here are 7 T cell receptor beta chains from one specimen sequenced in a study of shared clonotypes between healthy human individuals. Sequencing was performed with immunoSEQ multiplex PCR; in TCRdb, only in-frame clones are kept and a portion is missing. The sample yields about 2.3 million clones, approximately 93% seen once. What was sequenced was naive CD4+ T cells from PBMCs. Noted subset: CD45RA+ positively selected. These receptors all come from a man aged 18 to 35 in good health. Some clones in this sample may be carry-over from other donors' samples.

The DNA for the CDR3 is TGCGCCAGCAGCTTGGGCCTCCCTGGCGGAGAGAGCTCCTACAATGAGCAGTTCTTC. Translating gives CASSLGLPGGESSYNEQFF. The gene calls are TRBV5-1 and TRBJ2-1; D unresolved. The V gene lost 0 bases and the J gene lost 0 bases, with 19 bases spanning the gap. The CDR3 consists of 19 residues. Germline loops: CDR1 SGHRS, CDR2 YFSETQ. Full variable domain (rest looked up from reference TRBV5-1 and TRBJ2-1): KAGVTQTPRYLIKTRGQQVTLSCSPISGHRSVSWYQQTPGQGLQFLFEYFSETQRNKGNFPGRFSGRQFSNSRSEMNVSTLELGDSALYLCASSLGLPGGESSYNEQFFGPGTRLTVL.

This clone has just a few counts. This chain connects TRBV4-1 to TRBJ1-5; no clear D gene. CDR3 length: 14 amino acids. The V and J ends lost 1 base and 7 bases respectively, with 11 bases between them. The germline gives CDR1 MGHRA, CDR2 YSYEKL. CDR3 sequence: CASSQGESDQPQHF. CDR3 nucleotides: TGCGCCAGCAGCCAAGGGGAGAGCGACCAGCCCCAGCATTTT.

J is TRBJ1-5 and V is TRBV15; D is undetermined. CDR1 and CDR2 (germline): LNHNV, YYDKDF (reference sequence). The CDR3 runs 17 residues. Trimming took off 0 bases at V and 6 bases at J, with 18 bases between the two ends. Here the CDR3 DNA reads TGTGCCACCAGCAGAGAAAAAGGGCAAAGGTCAAGTCAGCCCCAGCATTTT. It translates to CATSREKGQRSSQPQHF.

This chain joins TRBV7-9 and TRBJ1-4; no reliable D call. In germline, CDR1 is SEHNR, CDR2 FQNEAQ (reference sequence). The CDR3 runs to 15 residues. V was pared by 4 bases and J by 7 bases, with 16 bases between. The CDR3 coding sequence is TGTGCCAGCAGCTCAGGAACCCCGGGTGCTGAAAAACTGTTTTTT. The encoded protein is CASSSGTPGAEKLFF.

The chain is built from TRBV11-2 and TRBJ2-2, with 9 nucleotides matching TRBD1. V shed 5 bases, J shed 6 bases, and the junction held 7 bases outside the gene matches. The CDR3 is made up of 15 amino acids. Germline lookup yields CDR1 SGHAT and CDR2 FQNNGV. Here the CDR3 reads CASSLGQGSPGELFF. The CDR3 DNA reads as TGTGCCAGCAGCCTGGGACAGGGATCCCCCGGGGAGCTGTTTTTT.

The V call is TRBV25-1, the J call TRBJ1-1; D uncertain. The germline V gene has CDR1 MGHDK and CDR2 SYGVNS. The CDR3 spans 13 residues. Between the trimmed V and J ends, which lost 6 bases and 1 base, there was a span of 9 bases. The CDR3 bases are TGTGCCAGCAGATCGGACGGGAACACTGAAGCTTTCTTT. Translation: CASRSDGNTEAFF.

The chain joins TRBV27 to TRBJ2-7, with TRBD2 matching 14 bases. This CDR3 comprises 17 residues. V trimming: 2 bases; J trimming: 6 bases; junction bases outside the gene matches: 9. Germline CDR1 and CDR2: MNHEY and SMNVEV (reference sequence). CDR3 sequence (DNA): TGTGCCAGCAGTTTAACCTCGACTAGCGGGAGGGCCAGCGAGCAGTACTTC. Amino acids: CASSLTSTSGRASEQYF.